These 6 T cell receptor beta chains originate from one sample sequenced in a study of beta chain features in type 1 diabetes. Every bit of the isolated RNA underwent reverse transcription, so sequencing read expressed TCRB transcripts. TCRdb's copy holds only in-frame clones and misses some; the assay was immunoSEQ multiplex PCR. The sample includes a few hundred thousand clones, roughly 9.8% of them seen just once. Study results and limitations: Shortening of TCRB CDR3s, moderate but significant, appeared in all four CD4+ subsets of Type 1 diabetes patients.

No cognate antigen is known for these TCRs. The sequenced sample consisted of central memory CD4+ T cells from blood. All receptors come from a man younger than 40 with type 1 diabetes.

This clone has a handful of counts. J is TRBJ1-2 and V is TRBV6-5; no firm D call. The germline V and J ends were trimmed by 2 bases and 4 bases, with 11 bases remaining between them. Germline CDR1 MNHEY, CDR2 SVGAGI. This CDR3 spans 14 amino acids. The CDR3 coding sequence is TGTGCCAGCAGTTACCGGAACAAGGTCTATGGCTACACCTTC. It is translated as CASSYRNKVYGYTF.

This chain connects TRBV7-8 to TRBJ2-1, with 9 positions matching TRBD1. The CDR3 consists of 14 residues. V lost 4 bases and J lost 7; bases outside the gene matches: 5. From germline, CDR1 is SGHVS and CDR2 FQNEAQ. The CDR3 reads CASSSGQGWNEQFF. The CDR3 bases are TGTGCCAGCAGCTCGGGACAGGGATGGAATGAGCAGTTCTTC.

The genes are TRBV15 and TRBJ2-7, with no clear D. The CDR3 is 15 amino acids. The V and J ends lost 5 bases and 7 bases respectively, with 21 bases between them. The germline V gene encodes CDR1 LNHNV and CDR2 YYDKDF (reference sequence). CDR3 nucleotides: TGTGCCACCAGCCCACCGGGCGGTAGAAATCGGGAGCAGTACTTC. Translating it yields CATSPPGGRNREQYF.

This clone was detected many times. This sequence joins TRBV5-6 and TRBJ2-5, with D possibly being TRBD1 (5 bases). Germline CDR1 SGHDT, CDR2 YYEEEE. The CDR3 runs 14 residues. V lost 1 base to trimming and J lost 1 base, with 8 bases between them. CDR3 nucleotides: TGTGCCAGCAGCTTGACAGGTGTCCAAGAGACCCAGTACTTC. It translates to CASSLTGVQETQYF.

This clone was seen a few times. V and J are TRBV6-6 and TRBJ2-1; no clear D gene. V lost 5 bases, J lost 2 bases, and 7 bases lay in between. The CDR3 totals 13 residues. Germline lookup yields CDR1 MNHNY and CDR2 SVGAGI (reference sequence). The CDR3 loop reads CASSPRPYNEQFF. The CDR3 coding sequence is TGTGCCAGCAGTCCGAGGCCCTACAATGAGCAGTTCTTC.

The chain combines TRBV5-1 with TRBJ2-5; 7 bases map to TRBD2. The J call may be faulty, since TRBJ2-7 better matches the DNA end. CDR3 size: 14 residues. The germline CDR1 and CDR2 sequences are SGHRS and YFSETQ. CDR3 DNA sequence: TGCGCCAGCAGGGTGGGCGGGAGTGACTACGAGCAGTACTTC. Amino acid sequence: CASRVGGSDYEQYF.